Below are 27 T cell receptor beta chains sequenced from a single sample in a study of CD8 T cells in ankylosing spondylitis. TCRdb analysed the 5' RACE reads with MiXCR anew, one entry per CDR3 protein. The table shows 350,000 or so distinct CDR3 sequences, with over 12% occurring only once. What was sequenced was blood, either unsorted or a sorted T cell fraction (not recorded which). The receptors originated from a male donor with ankylosing spondylitis or in good health (not recorded which).

The chain combines TRBV5-1 with TRBJ2-7, with 8 bases matching TRBD2. CDR1 is SGHRS and CDR2 is YFSETQ in the germline V gene. The CDR3 is made up of 15 amino acids. Trimming at V came to 0 bases and at J to 3 bases, leaving 5 bases not matched to a gene. CDR3 in amino acids: CASSLEGLVLYEQYF. The CDR3 nucleotides are TGCGCCAGCAGCTTGGAGGGACTAGTGCTCTACGAGCAGTACTTC.

This clonotype was observed at least ten times. The J gene is TRBJ1-1, the V gene TRBV5-1; D gene ambiguous. This CDR3 region has 13 residues. V was shortened by 2 bases and J by 3 bases, with 8 bases between the two germline ends. Germline V gene sequence: CDR1 SGHRS, CDR2 YFSETQ. The CDR3 DNA reads as TGCGCCAGCAGCTTAAGCGGGGACACTGAAGCTTTCTTT. Its translation: CASSLSGDTEAFF.

The chain is built from TRBV25-1 and TRBJ2-2; 8 positions match TRBD2. The V segment lost 5 bases and the J segment 1 base; nucleotides outside the gene matches: 3. This CDR3 spans 15 amino acids. CDR1 and CDR2 from the germline V gene are MGHDK and SYGVNS. CDR3 sequence: CASSQSGGNTGELFF. CDR3 nucleotides: TGTGCCAGCAGTCAGAGCGGGGGGAACACCGGGGAGCTGTTTTTT.

This clonotype was recorded once. V is TRBV12-3 or TRBV12-4 and J is TRBJ2-7; D gene uncertain. The V end lost 6 bases, the J end lost 10 bases, and 19 bases lay between the germline ends. This CDR3 region has 13 residues. CDR3 sequence: CASSKSTPTGQYF. The DNA for the CDR3 is TGTGCCAGCAGCAAGTCGACCCCGACGGGTCAGTACTTC.

V usage is TRBV5-1 and J usage is TRBJ2-1; possibly TRBD1 for D (6 bases). Germline V gene lookup returns CDR1 SGHRS and CDR2 YFSETQ. The germline V and J ends were trimmed by 2 bases and 2 bases, with 14 bases remaining between them. There are 16 residues in the CDR3. The CDR3 reads CASSLPKGGPYNEQFF. The CDR3 DNA reads TGCGCCAGCAGCTTACCCAAAGGGGGACCCTACAATGAGCAGTTCTTC.

This clonotype was observed a few times. The chain couples TRBV20-1 to TRBJ1-5; perhaps TRBD1 as D (5 bases). Germline assignment: CDR1 DFQATT and CDR2 SNEGSKA (reference sequence). The CDR3 loop spans 14 amino acids. The V and J ends lost 0 bases and 2 bases respectively, with 8 bases between them. The CDR3 nucleotides read TGCAGTGCTAGAGATGGGGCAGGCAATCAGCCCCAGCATTTT. Amino acids: CSARDGAGNQPQHF.

There are a few counts of this clonotype. This sequence joins TRBV4-1 and TRBJ2-3; 7 bases line up with TRBD1. V shed 4 bases, J shed 0 bases, and the junction held 7 bases outside the gene matches. There are 16 residues in the CDR3. Germline-derived CDR1 and CDR2 are MGHRA and YSYEKL. The CDR3 DNA sequence: TGCGCCAGCAGCCCCGGGGACAGAAAGAGCACAGATACGCAGTATTTT. Protein: CASSPGDRKSTDTQYF.

J is TRBJ2-7 and V is TRBV20-1; D is unclear. CDR3 length: 14 residues. CDR1 DFQATT and CDR2 SNEGSKA come from the germline V gene (reference sequence). V was trimmed by 0 bases and J by 2 bases, leaving 11 bases between them. The CDR3 sequence is CSARDSRSTYEQYF. In DNA form, the CDR3 reads TGCAGTGCTAGAGATAGTCGCAGTACCTACGAGCAGTACTTC.

The chain couples TRBV10-1 to TRBJ2-5; D is possibly TRBD2 (5 bases). Trimming left V 2 bases short and J 2 bases short, with 9 bases between. Germline V lookup: CDR1 WNHNN, CDR2 SYGVQD (reference sequence). The CDR3 length is 14 residues. For the CDR3, the DNA is TGCGCCAGCAGTGAGGCGGGTAATCAAGAGACCCAGTACTTC. This sequence encodes CASSEAGNQETQYF.

This clonotype was counted at least ten times. V is TRBV7-9 and J is TRBJ1-4; D may be TRBD1 (6 bases). Trimming took off 3 bases at V and 8 bases at J, with 7 bases between the two ends. Per the germline V gene, CDR1 is SEHNR and CDR2 is FQNEAQ (reference sequence). There are 12 residues in the CDR3. The CDR3 DNA reads as TGTGCCAGCAGCTTCAGGGGCGAAAAACTGTTTTTT. The encoded protein is CASSFRGEKLFF.

This clonotype appeared a few times. The chain carries TRBV9 and TRBJ2-2, with unresolved D. Germline values: CDR1 SGDLS, CDR2 YYNGEE. The V end lost 1 base, the J end lost 7 bases, and 8 bases lay between the germline ends. The CDR3 runs 13 residues. The CDR3 is CASSVMFLGELFF. The CDR3 coding sequence is TGTGCCAGCAGCGTAATGTTCCTCGGGGAGCTGTTTTTT.

The V and J genes are TRBV5-6 and TRBJ2-7; 10 nucleotides agree with TRBD1. The germline CDR1 and CDR2 sequences are SGHDT and YYEEEE. CDR3 length equals 15 residues. Losses at the gene ends were 1 base for V and 5 bases for J; bases not matched to a gene: 6. The CDR3 region has the DNA TGTGCCAGCAGCTTGCTTGGGACAGGGGTCCACGAGCAGTACTTC. It specifies CASSLLGTGVHEQYF.

The genes are TRBV10-3 and TRBJ2-5; D gene ambiguous. V was trimmed by 0 bases and J by 3 bases, leaving 5 bases between them. This CDR3 is built from 13 residues. Germline CDR1 reads ENHRY; CDR2 reads SYGVKD. This CDR3 reads CAISESREETQYF. The DNA for the CDR3 is TGTGCCATCAGTGAGTCCCGGGAAGAGACCCAGTACTTC.

The rearrangement links TRBV4-1 to TRBJ2-5; 7 bases map to TRBD2. Per the germline V gene, CDR1 is MGHRA and CDR2 is YSYEKL. V dropped 5 bases and J dropped 2; count of bases not matched to a gene: 11. CDR3 length: 16 amino acids. CDR3 sequence (DNA): TGCGCCAGCAGCTTCCTCTCGACTAGCTTACAAGAGACCCAGTACTTC. Residues: CASSFLSTSLQETQYF.

The table lists this clonotype with many counts. The chain carries TRBV5-1 and TRBJ2-1, with 7 bases matching TRBD2. Trimming cost V 5 bases and J 2 bases; bases outside gene matches: 4. The CDR3 extends over 14 amino acids. Germline CDR1 reads SGHRS; CDR2 reads YFSETQ. The CDR3 here is CASSVGGTYNEQFF. The CDR3 nucleotides are TGCGCCAGCAGTGTCGGGGGGACCTACAATGAGCAGTTCTTC.

This clonotype was detected many times. The chain has TRBV18 and TRBJ2-7; 11 nucleotides agree with TRBD2. The CDR3 consists of 16 residues. J was trimmed by 6 bases and V by 3 bases; bases with no gene match: 10. CDR1 and CDR2 (germline): KGHSH, LQKENI. The CDR3 reads CASSPTNGLAGGEQYF. The CDR3 bases are TGTGCCAGCTCACCTACTAACGGACTAGCGGGTGGCGAGCAGTACTTC.

There are a few counts of this clonotype. The gene calls are TRBV6-1 and TRBJ1-1; D remains ambiguous. Trimming took off 7 bases at V and 0 bases at J, with 9 bases between the two ends. The CDR3 has 13 amino acids. CDR1 is MNHNS, CDR2 SASEGT, per germline. CDR3 DNA: TGTGCCAGCAAGACGGGAGTGAACACTGAAGCTTTCTTT. This encodes CASKTGVNTEAFF.

The chain couples TRBV11-1 to TRBJ1-1; D is unresolved. Trimming left V 4 bases short and J 8 bases short, with 14 bases between. Germline V gene data show CDR1 as SGHAT and CDR2 as FQDESV (reference sequence). This CDR3 comprises 13 residues. DNA of the CDR3: TGTGCCAGCAGCTGGAGCCTGGGTGCCGAAGCTTTCTTT. This sequence encodes CASSWSLGAEAFF.

This clonotype was seen ten or more times. The chain links TRBV7-2 to TRBJ2-3; TRBD2 is a possible D gene (6 bases). Germline CDR1 SGHTA, CDR2 FQGNSA. V lost 6 bases and J lost 2, with 12 bases in between. The CDR3 loop spans 14 amino acids. The DNA of the CDR3 is TGTGCCAGCAGGCGGGGTTCGACCACAGATACGCAGTATTTT. Protein: CASRRGSTTDTQYF. Full variable domain (outside the CDR3, taken from reference TRBV7-2 and TRBJ2-3): GAGVSQSPSNKVTEKGKDVELRCDPISGHTALYWYRQSLGQGLEFLIYFQGNSAPDKSGLPSDRFSAERTGGSVSTLTIQRTQQEDSAVYLCASRRGSTTDTQYFGPGTRLTVL.

This chain connects TRBV6-1 to TRBJ2-2; 9 bases are a match to TRBD2. The CDR3 runs 18 residues. Trimming took 7 bases from V and 1 from J; bases not matched to a gene: 13. The germline CDR1 and CDR2 sequences are MNHNS and SASEGT. The CDR3 spells CASTYRRASGVNTGELFF. CDR3 sequence (DNA): TGTGCCAGCACCTACCGCAGGGCTAGCGGGGTGAACACCGGGGAGCTGTTTTTT.

This clonotype appeared a few times. J is TRBJ1-2 and V is TRBV5-1; a weak D match, TRBD1 (6 bases). V lost 1 base, J lost 5 bases, and 9 bases lay in between. The germline CDR1 and CDR2 sequences are SGHRS and YFSETQ. The CDR3 has 13 amino acids. This chain's CDR3 is CASSLSGEYGYTF. CDR3 sequence (DNA): TGCGCCAGCAGCTTGTCAGGGGAGTATGGCTACACCTTC.

The sample holds a few counts of this clonotype. This chain links TRBV3-1 with TRBJ2-1; D unresolved. Germline V gene lookup returns CDR1 LGHDT and CDR2 YNNKEL (reference sequence). CDR3 length: 13 amino acids. Trimming took off 2 bases at V and 3 bases at J, with 5 bases between the two ends. CDR3 DNA sequence: TGTGCCAGCAGCCAAATTAGCTACAATGAGCAGTTCTTC. It translates to CASSQISYNEQFF.

This clonotype has at least ten counts. The chain combines TRBV12-3 or TRBV12-4 with TRBJ1-2; D not resolved. This CDR3 spans 13 amino acids. Trimming cost V 3 bases and J 5 bases, with 10 bases left between them. The CDR3 is CASSFNGLYGYTF. CDR3 DNA: TGTGCCAGCAGTTTTAATGGGCTTTATGGCTACACCTTC.

There are a few counts of this clonotype. The gene calls are TRBV24-1 and TRBJ2-1, with TRBD2 as a possible D gene (5 bases). The CDR3 consists of 12 residues. Trimming cost V 3 bases and J 6 bases, with 5 bases left between them. Germline CDR1 KGHDR, CDR2 SFDVKD. The CDR3: CATSDRGNEQFF. The CDR3, as DNA: TGTGCCACCAGTGATCGGGGCAATGAGCAGTTCTTC.

The rearrangement joins TRBV5-1 to TRBJ1-5; D gene unclear. The CDR3 runs to 15 residues. The V and J ends lost 5 bases and 3 bases respectively, with 15 bases between them. Germline V gives CDR1 SGHRS, CDR2 YFSETQ. Here the CDR3 reads CASSQDAGDNQPQHF. CDR3 bases: TGCGCCAGCAGTCAGGATGCAGGAGACAATCAGCCCCAGCATTTT.

This clonotype was seen only a few times. The chain uses TRBV2 and TRBJ2-2; 7 bases align to TRBD1. V dropped 5 bases and J dropped 1; count of bases not matched to a gene: 10. This CDR3 has 17 amino acids. From germline, CDR1 is SNHLY and CDR2 FYNNEI. CDR3 nucleotide sequence: TGTGCCAGCAGTACCTCATGGGGACAGCTGAACACCGGGGAGCTGTTTTTT. This gives the protein CASSTSWGQLNTGELFF.

This chain connects TRBV5-5 to TRBJ1-5; tentative D call: TRBD1 (5 bases). The CDR3 consists of 14 residues. From germline, CDR1 is SGHKS and CDR2 YYEKEE (reference sequence). The V gene lost 0 bases and the J gene lost 6 bases, with 10 bases spanning the gap. The CDR3 reads CASSLAGTGQPQHF. The CDR3 coding sequence is TGTGCCAGCAGCTTGGCGGGGACCGGTCAGCCCCAGCATTTT.